The rows below give T cell receptor beta chains drawn from one sample of a study of T cells after yellow fever vaccination. TCRdb re-analysed the 5' RACE reads in MiXCR, keeping a single row per CDR3 protein. The sample consists of about 220,000 distinct CDR3 sequences, more than 3% of them appearing once. This sample comprised CD4+ T cells sorted from PBMCs, obtained 10 days after the yellow fever booster vaccination. These receptors all come from a man younger than 35 who received the YFV17D yellow fever vaccine. The CDR3 runs from the conserved cysteine through the conserved F or W. Each record gives: V gene, J gene, CDR3 protein.

>TRBV4-2|TRBJ2-4
CASSPTGASGIQYF
>TRBV18|TRBJ2-3
CASSLTGHTDTQYF
>TRBV6-2/TRBV6-3|TRBJ2-3
CASSYRRDWGPDTQYF
>TRBV5-1|TRBJ2-5
CASSPGLSETQYF
>TRBV18|TRBJ1-1
CASSPGNRVPNTEAFF
>TRBV7-2|TRBJ2-1
CASSSPRGSYNEQFF
>TRBV6-1|TRBJ1-5
CASSGPTEHQPQHF
>TRBV5-1|TRBJ2-1
CASSFQGGNEQFF
>TRBV7-3|TRBJ2-3
CASAGGVSKDTQYF
>TRBV10-3|TRBJ2-1
CAIRRLGSYNEQFF
>TRBV3-1|TRBJ1-1
CASSQLNRLRNTEAFF
>TRBV6-2/TRBV6-3|TRBJ1-5
CASSLETGVVQHF
>TRBV5-1|TRBJ2-2
CASSSSEANTGELFF
>TRBV10-3|TRBJ1-1
CAISESRGGRGDTEAFF
>TRBV12-3/TRBV12-4|TRBJ2-7
CASSLATPYEQYF
>TRBV4-3|TRBJ2-3
CASSQVGAGTATDTQYF
>TRBV7-9|TRBJ2-1
CASSLFKWTGKGSYNEQFF
>TRBV12-3/TRBV12-4|TRBJ2-1
CASSLPSASYNEQFF
>TRBV7-2|TRBJ2-7
CASSFSGTNPYEQYF
>TRBV20-1|TRBJ2-4
CSAPLAGSNIQYF
>TRBV6-6|TRBJ2-2
CASSLDRGSGELFF
>TRBV18|TRBJ2-1
CASSPRGGSYNEQFF
>TRBV7-2|TRBJ2-7
CASSFAVAGPYEQYF
>TRBV4-1|TRBJ2-2
CASSQVVDSTGELFF
>TRBV5-5|TRBJ2-5
CASSPGASGTQYF
>TRBV6-1|TRBJ1-1
CASSPYRGLTEAFF
>TRBV6-2/TRBV6-3|TRBJ2-1
CASTELSSGDEQFF
>TRBV4-1|TRBJ2-1
CASSQMRLAGVDNEQFF
>TRBV9|TRBJ1-2
CASSVESAPFPYGYTF
>TRBV20-1|TRBJ2-3
CSQTDRGGTDTQYF
>TRBV19|TRBJ2-1
CASSKEVPRSYNEQFF
>TRBV7-2|TRBJ2-3
CASSPMTGSRDTQYF
>TRBV27|TRBJ1-2
CASSLDRGDYGYTF
>TRBV27|TRBJ1-2
CASSRDRRYYGYTF
>TRBV5-1|TRBJ1-4
CASSLDGTGEEKLFF
>TRBV5-4|TRBJ1-1
CASSLARATEAFF
>TRBV12-3/TRBV12-4|TRBJ2-1
CASTTDVNEQFF
>TRBV20-1|TRBJ1-1
CSASETGAYTEAFF
>TRBV5-1|TRBJ2-1
CASSFDTASYNEQFF
>TRBV29-1|TRBJ2-2
CSVQDSGNTGELFF
>TRBV7-8|TRBJ2-3
CASSLHRDPLRDTQYF
>TRBV11-3|TRBJ2-2
CASSFSGHGELFF
>TRBV12-3/TRBV12-4|TRBJ1-2
CASSLAQGYGYTF
>TRBV20-1|TRBJ2-7
CSGPTVTYEQYF
>TRBV3-1|TRBJ2-3
CASSQWGTSGGRGTDTQYF
>TRBV4-2|TRBJ2-5
CASSQREGGQRETQYF
>TRBV7-9|TRBJ1-2
CASSDDRGSYGYTF
>TRBV7-2|TRBJ2-3
CASSFRGADTQYF
>TRBV5-1|TRBJ2-3
CASSLVLAGDTDTQYF
>TRBV20-1|TRBJ2-3
CSARVTARTDTQYF
>TRBV19|TRBJ1-1
CASSKRGNEAFF
>TRBV18|TRBJ2-1
CASSPQGGAGNDEQFF
>TRBV27|TRBJ1-1
CASSFSGTGVSEAFF
>TRBV4-1|TRBJ2-7
CASSQAGPGVQYF
>TRBV4-3|TRBJ2-2
CASSQVQGGSYGELFF